These 10 T cell receptor beta chains share one sample of origin, sequenced in a study of T cell repertoires in cytomegalovirus infection. TCRdb called the reads again in MiXCR, with one record for every CDR3 protein. The sample carries 68,000 or so distinct CDR3 sequences, under 25% recorded once. These receptors are not linked to any known antigen. The sequenced material came from PBMCs, sequenced either directly or after in vitro stimulation (not recorded which). The receptors stem from a human donor in good health (CMV status not recorded). Some clones in this sample may be carry-over from other donors' samples.

The V gene is TRBV4-1, the J gene TRBJ1-2; a possible D gene is TRBD1 (6 bases). This CDR3 is built from 14 residues. V lost 0 bases and J 6 bases, leaving 11 bases between the germline ends. CDR1 is MGHRA, CDR2 YSYEKL, per germline. CDR3 residues: CASSQDARGNGYTF. The CDR3 DNA follows: TGCGCCAGCAGCCAAGATGCCAGGGGCAATGGCTACACCTTC.

This clonotype was counted ten times or more. The chain joins TRBV7-2 to TRBJ1-5; D gene unclear. Trimming stripped 2 bases from V and 2 bases from J, with 7 bases between. This CDR3 comprises 14 residues. Germline V gives CDR1 SGHTA, CDR2 FQGNSA. In nucleotides, the CDR3 is TGTGCCAGCAGCTTAAAGGCACGCAATCAGCCCCAGCATTTT. Residues: CASSLKARNQPQHF.

V and J are TRBV25-1 and TRBJ1-4; D may be TRBD1 (5 bases). The length of the CDR3 is 16 residues. CDR1 is MGHDK, CDR2 SYGVNS, per germline. V was clipped by 0 bases and J by 7 bases, with 15 bases between them. CDR3 in amino acids: CASSEYIGGGSEKLFF. CDR3 DNA: TGTGCCAGCAGTGAATATATCGGTGGGGGGTCTGAAAAACTGTTTTTT. Together with reference TRBV25-1 and TRBJ1-4, the CDR3 gives the full variable domain: EADIYQTPRYLVIGTGKKITLECSQTMGHDKMYWYQQDPGMELHLIHYSYGVNSTEKGDLSSESTVSRIRTEHFPLTLESARPSHTSQYLCASSEYIGGGSEKLFFGSGTQLSVL.

This clonotype was seen repeatedly, ten times or more. The chain carries TRBV7-2 and TRBJ2-7; D tentatively fits TRBD1 or TRBD2 (6 bases each). This CDR3 spans 12 amino acids. Trimming removed 8 bases at V and 7 bases at J, with 15 bases between. Germline V lookup: CDR1 SGHTA, CDR2 FQGNSA. The CDR3 coding sequence is TGTGCCAGCCCTAGGGGGGCGGAAGAGCAGTACGTC. Translation: CASPRGAEEQYV.

The rearrangement uses TRBV7-8 and TRBJ2-6; no clear D gene. Germline loops: CDR1 SGHVS, CDR2 FQNEAQ. The V gene lost 1 base and the J gene lost 0 bases, with 4 bases spanning the gap. The length of the CDR3 is 15 residues. The CDR3 loop reads CASSLGSSGANVLTF. The DNA of the CDR3 is TGTGCCAGCAGCTTAGGGAGCTCTGGGGCCAACGTCCTGACTTTC. The variable domain in full, with the rest retrieved from reference TRBV7-8 and TRBJ2-6, is GAGVSQSPRYKVAKRGQDVALRCDPISGHVSLFWYQQALGQGPEFLTYFQNEAQLDKSGLPSDRFFAERPEGSVSTLKIQRTQQEDSAVYLCASSLGSSGANVLTFGAGSRLTVL.

The V gene is TRBV14, the J gene TRBJ2-1; TRBD2 matches at 10 bases. Trimming removed 2 bases from V and 8 bases from J; junction bases left unmatched: 3. This CDR3 has 14 amino acids. CDR1 is SGHDN, CDR2 FVKESK, per germline. Here the CDR3 DNA reads TGTGCCAGCAGCCAAACTAGCGGGATCTATGAGCAGTTCTTC. This encodes CASSQTSGIYEQFF.

The chain combines TRBV2 with TRBJ1-5, with D perhaps matching TRBD1 (5 bases). The CDR3 has 15 residues. V dropped 1 base and J dropped 10 bases, with 17 bases sitting between them. CDR1 SNHLY and CDR2 FYNNEI come from the germline V gene. As DNA, the CDR3 is TGTGCCAGCAGTGAAGAGACAGCCCAGGTTGATCCCCAGCATTTT. Protein product: CASSEETAQVDPQHF. The full variable domain, rest sourced from reference TRBV2 and TRBJ1-5, is EPEVTQTPSHQVTQMGQEVILRCVPISNHLYFYWYRQILGQKVEFLVSFYNNEISEKSEIFDDQFSVERPDGSNFTLKIRSTKLEDSAMYFCASSEETAQVDPQHFGDGTRLSIL.

J is TRBJ2-5 and V is TRBV15, with a possible D match to TRBD1 (6 bases). Germline CDR1 is LNHNV and CDR2 is YYDKDF (reference sequence). V was cut by 2 bases and J by 7 bases, with 14 bases left in between. The CDR3 extends over 14 amino acids. CDR3: CATSRYRDTGTQYF. The CDR3 DNA is TGTGCCACCAGCAGATACCGGGACACGGGGACCCAGTACTTC.

This clonotype was found many times. The J gene is TRBJ1-2, the V gene TRBV7-2; tentatively, D is TRBD1 (5 bases). The V and J ends lost 3 bases and 0 bases respectively, with 17 bases between them. Germline values: CDR1 SGHTA, CDR2 FQGNSA. The CDR3 covers 17 residues. Written as DNA, the CDR3 is TGTGCCAGCAGCTTTTATACAGGACGAGAGCCTAACTATGGCTACACCTTC. It encodes CASSFYTGREPNYGYTF.

This clonotype was seen many times. This chain joins TRBV7-8 and TRBJ2-2; D perhaps matches TRBD1 (6 bases). CDR3 length: 15 amino acids. The V end was cut by 5 bases, the J end by 5 bases, with 15 bases between. CDR1 SGHVS and CDR2 FQNEAQ come from the germline V gene. CDR3 sequence reads: CASSVIRGRTGELFF. The CDR3 DNA sequence: TGTGCCAGCAGCGTCATCAGGGGACGAACCGGGGAGCTGTTTTTT.